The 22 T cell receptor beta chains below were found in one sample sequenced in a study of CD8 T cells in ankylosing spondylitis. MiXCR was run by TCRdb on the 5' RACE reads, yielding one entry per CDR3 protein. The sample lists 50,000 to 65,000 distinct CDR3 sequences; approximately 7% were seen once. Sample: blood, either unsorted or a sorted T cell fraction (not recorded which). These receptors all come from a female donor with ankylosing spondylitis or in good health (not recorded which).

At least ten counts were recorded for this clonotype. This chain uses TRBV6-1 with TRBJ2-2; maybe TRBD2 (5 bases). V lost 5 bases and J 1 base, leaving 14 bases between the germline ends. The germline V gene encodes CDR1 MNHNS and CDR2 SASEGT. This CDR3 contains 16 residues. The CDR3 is CASSTREPVNTGELFF. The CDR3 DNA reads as TGTGCCAGCAGTACAAGGGAGCCCGTGAACACCGGGGAGCTGTTTTTT.

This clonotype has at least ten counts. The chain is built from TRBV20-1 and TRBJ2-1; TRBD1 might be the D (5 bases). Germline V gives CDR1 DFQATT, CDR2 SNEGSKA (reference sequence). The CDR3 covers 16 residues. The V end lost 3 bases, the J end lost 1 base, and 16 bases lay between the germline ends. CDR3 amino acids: CSARSFRAGSYNEQFF. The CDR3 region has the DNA TGCAGTGCTAGGTCATTTCGGGCAGGGTCCTACAATGAGCAGTTCTTC.

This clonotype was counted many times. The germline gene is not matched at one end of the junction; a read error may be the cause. The CDR3 region is CASRLGQETQYF. Written as DNA, the CDR3 is TGCGCCAGCAGGTTGGGCCAAGAGACCCAGTACTTC. V usage is TRBV5-1 and J usage is TRBJ2-5; D is unclear. Germline V lookup: CDR1 SGHRS, CDR2 YFSETQ. This CDR3 region has 12 residues.

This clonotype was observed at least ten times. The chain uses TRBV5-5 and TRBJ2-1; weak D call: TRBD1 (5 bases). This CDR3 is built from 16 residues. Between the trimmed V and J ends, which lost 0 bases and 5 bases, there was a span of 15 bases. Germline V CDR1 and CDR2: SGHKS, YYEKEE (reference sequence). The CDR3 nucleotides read TGTGCCAGCAGCTTGGAGTACAGGTTTGAGGACAATGAGCAGTTCTTC. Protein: CASSLEYRFEDNEQFF.

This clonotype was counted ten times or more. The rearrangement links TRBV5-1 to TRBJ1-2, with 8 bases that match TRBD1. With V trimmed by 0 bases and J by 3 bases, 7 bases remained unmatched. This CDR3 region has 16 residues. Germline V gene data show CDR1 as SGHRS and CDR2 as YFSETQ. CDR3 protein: CASSLAPGGSHYGYTF. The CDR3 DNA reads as TGCGCCAGCAGCTTGGCCCCAGGGGGCTCCCACTATGGCTACACCTTC.

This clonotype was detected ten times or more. CDR3 region: CASSYYQGLNTEAFF. The DNA of the CDR3 is TGTGCCAGCAGTTACTATCAGGGGCTGAACACTGAAGCTTTCTTT. The chain recombines TRBV6-5 with TRBJ1-1, with D possibly being TRBD1 (6 bases). The CDR3 totals 15 residues. Germline CDR1 reads MNHEY; CDR2 reads SVGAGI. V lost 1 base and J lost 0, with 9 bases in between.

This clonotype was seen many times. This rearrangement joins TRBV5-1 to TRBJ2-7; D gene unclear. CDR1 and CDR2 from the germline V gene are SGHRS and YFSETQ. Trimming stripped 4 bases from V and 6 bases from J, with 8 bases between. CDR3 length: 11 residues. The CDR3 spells CASSLMGEQYF. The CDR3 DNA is TGCGCCAGCAGCCTGATGGGCGAGCAGTACTTC.

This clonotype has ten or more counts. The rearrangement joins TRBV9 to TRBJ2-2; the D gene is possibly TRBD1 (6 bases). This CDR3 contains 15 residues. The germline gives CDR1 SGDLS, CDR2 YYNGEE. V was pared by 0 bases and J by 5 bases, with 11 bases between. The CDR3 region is CASSVDRVDTGELFF. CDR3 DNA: TGTGCCAGCAGCGTAGACAGGGTTGATACCGGGGAGCTGTTTTTT.

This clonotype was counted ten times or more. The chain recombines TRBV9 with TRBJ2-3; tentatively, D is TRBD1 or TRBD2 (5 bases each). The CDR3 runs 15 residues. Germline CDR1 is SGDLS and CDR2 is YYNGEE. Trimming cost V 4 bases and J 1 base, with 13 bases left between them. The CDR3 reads CASSQQDSRTDTQYF. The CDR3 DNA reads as TGTGCCAGCAGCCAACAGGACTCCCGCACAGATACGCAGTATTTT.

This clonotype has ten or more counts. CDR3 protein: CASSLVVDTQYF. The CDR3 DNA reads TGTGCCAGCAGCTTAGTGGTAGATACGCAGTATTTT. The chain carries TRBV7-2 and TRBJ2-3; no clear D gene. The CDR3 is 12 residues long. Germline CDR1 and CDR2: SGHTA and FQGNSA. The ends were cut back, 1 base at V and 5 bases at J, with 4 bases in the middle.

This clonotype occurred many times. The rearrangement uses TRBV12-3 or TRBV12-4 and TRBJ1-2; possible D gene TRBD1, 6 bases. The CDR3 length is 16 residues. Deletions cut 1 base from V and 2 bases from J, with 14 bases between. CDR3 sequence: CASSLVRGGANYGYTF. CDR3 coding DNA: TGTGCCAGCAGTTTAGTTAGGGGGGGGGCGAACTATGGCTACACCTTC.

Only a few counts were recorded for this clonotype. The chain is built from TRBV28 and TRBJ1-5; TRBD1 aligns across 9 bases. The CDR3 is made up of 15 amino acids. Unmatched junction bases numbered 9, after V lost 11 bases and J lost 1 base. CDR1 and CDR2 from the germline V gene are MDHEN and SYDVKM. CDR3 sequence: CAVKTGGSSNQPQHF. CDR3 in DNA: TGTGCCGTCAAAACAGGGGGCTCGAGCAATCAGCCCCAGCATTTT. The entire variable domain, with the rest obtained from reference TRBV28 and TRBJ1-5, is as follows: DVKVTQSSRYLVKRTGEKVFLECVQDMDHENMFWYRQDPGLGLRLIYFSYDVKMKEKGDIPEGYSVSREKKERFSLILESASTNQTSMYLCAVKTGGSSNQPQHFGDGTRLSIL.

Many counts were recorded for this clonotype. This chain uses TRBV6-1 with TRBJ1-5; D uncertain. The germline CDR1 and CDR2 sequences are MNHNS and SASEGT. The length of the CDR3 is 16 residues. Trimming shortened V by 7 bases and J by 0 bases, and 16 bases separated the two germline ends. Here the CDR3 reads CASIEGGLYSNQPQHF. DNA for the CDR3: TGTGCCAGCATCGAAGGCGGCCTTTATAGCAATCAGCCCCAGCATTTT.

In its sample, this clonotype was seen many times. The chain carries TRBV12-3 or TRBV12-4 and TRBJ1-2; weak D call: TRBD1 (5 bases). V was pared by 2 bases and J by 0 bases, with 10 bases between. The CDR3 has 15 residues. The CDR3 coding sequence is TGTGCCAGCAGTTTAATGGGGCAGTCTAACTATGGCTACACCTTC. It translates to CASSLMGQSNYGYTF.

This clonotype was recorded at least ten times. The CDR3 here is CASSLGRGQRAFF. The CDR3 DNA follows: TGTGCCAGCAGCTTAGGGAGGGGGCAGAGAGCTTTCTTT. This sequence joins TRBV7-2 and TRBJ1-1; 7 bases line up with TRBD1. CDR1 is SGHTA, CDR2 FQGNSA, per germline. Unmatched junction bases numbered 6, after V lost 1 base and J lost 10 bases. This CDR3 contains 13 residues.

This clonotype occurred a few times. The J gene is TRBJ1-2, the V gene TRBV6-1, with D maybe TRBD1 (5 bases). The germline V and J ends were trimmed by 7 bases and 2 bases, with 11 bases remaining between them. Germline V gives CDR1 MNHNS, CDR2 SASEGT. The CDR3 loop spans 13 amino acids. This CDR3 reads CASTRGENYGYTF. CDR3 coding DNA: TGTGCCAGCACCCGGGGGGAAAACTATGGCTACACCTTC.

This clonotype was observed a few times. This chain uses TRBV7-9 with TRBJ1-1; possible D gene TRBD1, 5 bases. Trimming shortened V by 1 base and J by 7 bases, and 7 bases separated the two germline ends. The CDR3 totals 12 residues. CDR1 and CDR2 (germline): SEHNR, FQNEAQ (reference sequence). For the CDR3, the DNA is TGTGCCAGCAGCTTAGGTACAGGTGAAGCTTTCTTT. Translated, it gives CASSLGTGEAFF.

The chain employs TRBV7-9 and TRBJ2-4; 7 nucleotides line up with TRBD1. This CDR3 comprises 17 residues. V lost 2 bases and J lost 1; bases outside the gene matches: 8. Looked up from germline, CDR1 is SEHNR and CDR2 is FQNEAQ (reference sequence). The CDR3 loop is CASSLRAAQGAKNIQYF. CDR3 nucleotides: TGTGCCAGCAGCTTACGGGCGGCACAGGGGGCCAAAAACATTCAGTACTTC.

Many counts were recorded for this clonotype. The CDR3 loop reads CSAIPRGGSETQYF. The CDR3 DNA reads TGCAGTGCTATCCCTAGAGGAGGATCAGAGACCCAGTACTTC. The chain recombines TRBV20-1 with TRBJ2-5; D may be TRBD2 (5 bases). The CDR3 extends over 14 amino acids. CDR1 and CDR2 (germline): DFQATT, SNEGSKA (reference sequence). The V gene lost 4 bases and the J gene lost 4 bases, with 16 bases spanning the gap.

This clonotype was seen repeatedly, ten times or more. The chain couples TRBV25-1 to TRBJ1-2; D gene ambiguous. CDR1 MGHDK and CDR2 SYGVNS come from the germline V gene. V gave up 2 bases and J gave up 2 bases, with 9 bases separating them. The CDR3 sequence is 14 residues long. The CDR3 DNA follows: TGTGCCAGCAGTGAACGGGGTAGCAACTATGGCTACACCTTC. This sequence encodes CASSERGSNYGYTF.

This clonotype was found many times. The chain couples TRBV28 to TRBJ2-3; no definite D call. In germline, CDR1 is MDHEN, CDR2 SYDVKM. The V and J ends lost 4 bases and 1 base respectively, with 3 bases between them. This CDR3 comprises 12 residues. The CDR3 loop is CASSWGTDTQYF. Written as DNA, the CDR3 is TGTGCCAGCAGTTGGGGCACAGATACGCAGTATTTT.

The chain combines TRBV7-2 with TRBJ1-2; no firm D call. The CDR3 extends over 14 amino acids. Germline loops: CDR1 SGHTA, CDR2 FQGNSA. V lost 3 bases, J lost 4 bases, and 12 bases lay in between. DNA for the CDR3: TGTGCCAGCAGCTTGTATAACGATATCTATGGCTACACCTTC. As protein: CASSLYNDIYGYTF.